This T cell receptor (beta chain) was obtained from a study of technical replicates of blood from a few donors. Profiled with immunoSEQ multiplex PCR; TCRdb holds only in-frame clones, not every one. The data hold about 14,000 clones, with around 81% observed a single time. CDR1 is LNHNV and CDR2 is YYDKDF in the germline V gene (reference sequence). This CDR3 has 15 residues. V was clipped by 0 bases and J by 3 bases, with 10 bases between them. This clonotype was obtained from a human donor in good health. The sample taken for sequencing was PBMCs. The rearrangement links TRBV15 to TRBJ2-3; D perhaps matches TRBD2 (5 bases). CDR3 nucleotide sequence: TGTGCCACCAGCAGAGATATCAGGAGGACAGATACGCAGTATTTT. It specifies CATSRDIRRTDTQYF.